This T cell receptor beta chain stems from a study of radiotherapy plus CTLA-4 blockade in lung cancer. TCRdb's copy holds only in-frame clones and misses some; the assay was immunoSEQ multiplex PCR. The sample lists roughly 55,000 clones, approximately 70% occurring once. The study, taken as a whole, reports: Increased serum interferon-beta after radiation also reportedly predicted response strongly.

The germline gives CDR1 SGHDT, CDR2 YYEEEE. CDR3 length equals 15 residues. V gave up 0 bases and J gave up 8 bases, with 17 bases separating them. Comments on this clone: Its specificity is not known.

The chain links TRBV5-6 to TRBJ1-2; D not resolved. Material: peripheral blood, obtained from a patient treated with radiotherapy plus ipilimumab. This clonotype was obtained from a human donor with non-small cell lung cancer whose response to radiotherapy plus ipilimumab could not be evaluated. The CDR3 bases are TGTGCCAGCAGCTTGGCCGGGAATCCTCTATTCGGCTACACCTTC. It yields the protein CASSLAGNPLFGYTF.